This entry concerns a single TCR beta chain. The entry originates in a study of shared clonotypes between healthy human individuals. This CDR3 contains 15 residues. After removal of 1 base from V and 6 bases from J, the junction contained 6 bases not matched to a gene. Germline values: CDR1 MNHEY, CDR2 SVGAGI. Clones were read by immunoSEQ multiplex PCR, and TCRdb kept only the in-frame ones, dropping some. The sample carries approximately 460,000 clones, around 77% recorded once. This receptor was identified in a woman between 40 and 50 years old in good health. Some clones in this sample may be carry-over from other donors' samples. This chain links TRBV6-5 with TRBJ2-1; 7 nucleotides line up with TRBD2. The sequenced material came from PBMCs. CDR3 nucleotide sequence: TGTGCCAGCAGTTACTTCGGGGGGACCGGCAATGAGCAGTTCTTC. This sequence encodes CASSYFGGTGNEQFF.